The T cell receptor beta chain under discussion was sequenced for a study of CD8 T cells in ankylosing spondylitis. This CDR3 is 12 amino acids long. In germline, CDR1 is DFQATT, CDR2 SNEGSKA (reference sequence). V shed 6 bases, J shed 7 bases, and the junction held 4 bases outside the gene matches. Quantitative 5'-RACE with molecular barcodes produced the TCR beta libraries. TCRdb re-analysed the 5' RACE reads in MiXCR, keeping a single row per CDR3 protein. The repertoire consists of 200,000 to 300,000 distinct CDR3 sequences, with around 8% occurring once and the leading ten covering around 4.8%. Regarding the study as a whole: Reports say disease-linked clones showed up significantly more in matched ankylosing spondylitis synovial fluid. A subset of motif variants has previously been described in the synovial fluid and blood of reactive arthritis. Disease-linked clones bore a CD8+ phenotype, appearing relatively rarely in peripheral blood.

This clonotype was counted many times. Its antigen remains unknown. This chain uses TRBV20-1 with TRBJ1-4, with 8 bases aligning to TRBD1. This clonotype was sampled from a female donor with ankylosing spondylitis or in good health (not recorded which). What was sequenced was blood, either unsorted or a sorted T cell fraction (not recorded which). In DNA form, the CDR3 reads TGCAGTGCCAGGACAGGGAGTGAAAAACTGTTTTTT. Its translation: CSARTGSEKLFF.